A single sample gave rise to the 19 T cell receptor beta chains below, sequenced in a study of technical replicates of blood from several donors. Assay used: immunoSEQ multiplex PCR; TCRdb lists only in-frame clones, some missing. The data show roughly 60,000 clones, about 87% seen once. The material sequenced was PBMCs. The receptors were gathered from a human donor in good health. Some clones in this sample may be carry-over from other donors' samples.

This clone was counted a single time. The chain links TRBV6-4 to TRBJ2-3, with TRBD1 matching 7 bases. Germline trimming cut 4 bases from V and 1 base from J; bases unmatched to any gene: 2. This CDR3 is 14 amino acids long. Germline V lookup: CDR1 MRHNA, CDR2 SNTAGT. CDR3 loop: CASSGTGGTDTQYF. In DNA, the CDR3 is TGTGCCAGCAGTGGCACAGGGGGCACAGATACGCAGTATTTT.

There are a few counts of this clone. The chain is built from TRBV5-1 and TRBJ2-1, with TRBD1 matching 7 bases. After removal of 0 bases from V and 4 bases from J, the junction contained 4 bases not matched to a gene. The germline CDR1 and CDR2 sequences are SGHRS and YFSETQ. The CDR3 consists of 15 residues. The CDR3 DNA reads as TGCGCCAGCAGCTTGGAAGGGGGCGAATACAATGAGCAGTTCTTC. It yields the protein CASSLEGGEYNEQFF.

The genes are TRBV7-8 and TRBJ1-1; D is perhaps TRBD1 (5 bases). The V and J ends lost 6 bases and 5 bases respectively, with 13 bases between them. The CDR3 is 13 residues long. Germline values: CDR1 SGHVS, CDR2 FQNEAQ. The CDR3, as DNA: TGTGCCAGCAGATTGACAGAAGGAACTGAAGCTTTCTTT. It yields the protein CASRLTEGTEAFF.

For this clone: At one end the junction does not follow the germline gene, possibly because of a read error. The chain joins TRBV6-1 to TRBJ2-2; D not resolved. The CDR3 is 14 residues long. Germline CDR1 MNHNS, CDR2 SASEGT. This CDR3 reads CASREGGRTGELFF. CDR3 bases: TGTGCCAGCAGGGAAGGCGGTAGGACCGGGGAGCTGTTTTTT.

This clone was observed a few times. This rearrangement joins TRBV7-9 to TRBJ1-1, with D hard to call. V lost 5 bases and J lost 1, with 11 bases in between. From germline, CDR1 is SEHNR and CDR2 FQNEAQ (reference sequence). The CDR3 loop spans 14 amino acids. Here the CDR3 DNA reads TGTGCCAGCAGCCCTCCAAGCGGGAACACTGAAGCTTTCTTT. It codes for CASSPPSGNTEAFF.

The chain links TRBV7-2 to TRBJ2-7, with 7 bases that match TRBD1. J lost 4 bases, V lost 2 bases, and 8 bases had no gene match. The germline V gene encodes CDR1 SGHTA and CDR2 FQGNSA. The CDR3 runs to 15 residues. In nucleotides, the CDR3 is TGTGCCAGCAGCTTACCCCGACAGGGCGGGTACGAGCAGTACTTC. This translates into CASSLPRQGGYEQYF.

The V call is TRBV5-6, the J call TRBJ1-1; 10 nucleotides line up with TRBD1. The CDR3 has 15 amino acids. Unmatched junction bases numbered 6, after V lost 4 bases and J lost 3 bases. CDR1 is SGHDT and CDR2 is YYEEEE in the germline V gene. The CDR3 here is CASSLPGQGYTEAFF. In DNA form, the CDR3 reads TGTGCCAGCAGCCTGCCGGGACAGGGGTACACTGAAGCTTTCTTT. The entire variable domain, with the rest obtained from reference TRBV5-6 and TRBJ1-1, is as follows: DAGVTQSPTHLIKTRGQQVTLRCSPKSGHDTVSWYQQALGQGPQFIFQYYEEEERQRGNFPDRFSGHQFPNYSSELNVNALLLGDSALYLCASSLPGQGYTEAFFGQGTRLTVV.

This chain joins TRBV25-1 and TRBJ1-1; unclear D gene. The CDR3 has 16 amino acids. In germline, CDR1 is MGHDK, CDR2 SYGVNS. Trimming left V 6 bases short and J 4 bases short, with 21 bases between. The CDR3 DNA reads TGTGCCAGCAGATCTAGCGGGCGGGGTGCAGGCACTGAAGCTTTCTTT. This gives the protein CASRSSGRGAGTEAFF. The full variable domain, completed using reference TRBV25-1 and TRBJ1-1, is EADIYQTPRYLVIGTGKKITLECSQTMGHDKMYWYQQDPGMELHLIHYSYGVNSTEKGDLSSESTVSRIRTEHFPLTLESARPSHTSQYLCASRSSGRGAGTEAFFGQGTRLTVV.

The rearrangement uses TRBV5-1 and TRBJ2-3; D is ambiguous. Per the germline V gene, CDR1 is SGHRS and CDR2 is YFSETQ. Trimming stripped 3 bases from V and 6 bases from J, with 20 bases between. The CDR3 loop spans 16 amino acids. Here the CDR3 DNA reads TGCGCCAGCAGCTGGAAAACTACCAGAGTTCTGGATACGCAGTATTTT. Its protein is CASSWKTTRVLDTQYF.

This clone was recorded a few times. The rearrangement joins TRBV5-6 to TRBJ2-7; D may be TRBD1 (6 bases). Trimming shortened V by 2 bases and J by 9 bases, and 21 bases separated the two germline ends. Germline CDR1 is SGHDT and CDR2 is YYEEEE. CDR3 length: 15 amino acids. CDR3 region: CASSFLWTEILPQYF. The CDR3 DNA sequence: TGTGCCAGCAGCTTTCTATGGACAGAAATTTTGCCGCAGTACTTC. The complete variable domain, with remaining parts taken from reference TRBV5-6 and TRBJ2-7, reads DAGVTQSPTHLIKTRGQQVTLRCSPKSGHDTVSWYQQALGQGPQFIFQYYEEEERQRGNFPDRFSGHQFPNYSSELNVNALLLGDSALYLCASSFLWTEILPQYFGPGTRLTVT.

The V and J genes are TRBV25-1 and TRBJ2-7; the D gene is possibly TRBD1 (8 bases). CDR1 is MGHDK, CDR2 SYGVNS, per germline. Trimming pared 8 bases from V and 3 bases from J, leaving 14 bases between. This CDR3 spans 13 amino acids. The CDR3: CASSTGGDYEQYF. CDR3 nucleotide sequence: TGTGCCAGCTCCACAGGGGGGGACTACGAGCAGTACTTC.

By frequency in the sample, this clone is medium-sized. The chain carries TRBV19 and TRBJ2-5; TRBD2 aligns across 10 bases. The CDR3 contains 15 residues. Germline lookup yields CDR1 LNHDA and CDR2 SQIVND (reference sequence). Trimming removed 6 bases from V and 5 bases from J; junction bases left unmatched: 9. The CDR3: CASSQGSSGSETQYF. DNA for the CDR3: TGTGCCAGTAGCCAGGGTTCTAGCGGGAGTGAGACCCAGTACTTC.

This clone was observed a handful of times. The chain couples TRBV7-9 to TRBJ2-6; D not certain. This CDR3 comprises 16 residues. Germline lookup yields CDR1 SEHNR and CDR2 FQNEAQ (reference sequence). V was shortened by 1 base and J by 0 bases, with 7 bases between the two germline ends. CDR3: CASSLDGSSGANVLTF. CDR3 nucleotide sequence: TGTGCCAGCAGCTTAGATGGCAGCTCTGGGGCCAACGTCCTGACTTTC.

The chain combines TRBV2 with TRBJ2-3; 7 positions match TRBD1. Trimming removed 6 bases from V and 3 bases from J; junction bases left unmatched: 12. Germline V gene lookup returns CDR1 SNHLY and CDR2 FYNNEI. This CDR3 region has 16 residues. CDR3 amino acids: CASRPRQGDRTDTQYF. The CDR3 region has the DNA TGTGCCAGCAGACCACGTCAGGGGGATCGAACAGATACGCAGTATTTT.

The chain couples TRBV5-4 to TRBJ2-7; tentatively, D is TRBD1 (5 bases). CDR1 and CDR2 from the germline V gene are SGHNT and YYREEE (reference sequence). CDR3 length: 15 amino acids. V was clipped by 0 bases and J by 0 bases, with 10 bases between them. As DNA, the CDR3 is TGTGCCAGCAGCTTGGCGCACAGGTTCTCCTACGAGCAGTACTTC. Protein product: CASSLAHRFSYEQYF.

For the CDR3, the DNA is TGTGCCAGCAGGGGACTAGCGGGGAGTACCAATGAGCAGTTCTTC. Translating gives CASRGLAGSTNEQFF. The chain joins TRBV6-1 to TRBJ2-1; 13 bases line up with TRBD2. The CDR3 totals 15 residues. After removal of 6 bases from V and 6 bases from J, the junction contained 5 bases not matched to a gene. Germline lookup yields CDR1 MNHNS and CDR2 SASEGT.

A single count supports this clone. The chain uses TRBV4-1 and TRBJ1-2; 8 bases are shared with TRBD1. Germline loops: CDR1 MGHRA, CDR2 YSYEKL. Trimming cost V 5 bases and J 4 bases; bases outside gene matches: 9. CDR3 length equals 15 residues. The CDR3 spells CASSSDNDRGYGYTF. The CDR3 nucleotides read TGCGCCAGCAGCTCTGACAATGACAGGGGCTATGGCTACACCTTC.

The CDR3 protein is CASSFSGGGNTGELFF. The CDR3 DNA reads TGTGCCAGCAGCTTTTCCGGCGGGGGGAACACCGGGGAGCTGTTTTTT. The chain employs TRBV13 and TRBJ2-2; 7 bases line up with TRBD2. In germline, CDR1 is PRHDT, CDR2 FYEKMQ (reference sequence). CDR3 length: 16 residues. The V gene end was trimmed by 3 bases and the J gene end by 1 base; junction bases not matched to a gene: 5.

The chain has TRBV9 and TRBJ2-6, with D possibly matching TRBD1 (6 bases). Trimming took 0 bases from V and 0 from J, leaving 13 bases between them. The CDR3 runs 18 residues. Germline V gene lookup returns CDR1 SGDLS and CDR2 YYNGEE. CDR3 in amino acids: CASSVAQGPRSGANVLTF. The DNA of the CDR3 is TGTGCCAGCAGCGTAGCCCAGGGGCCCCGCTCTGGGGCCAACGTCCTGACTTTC.